Listed below are T cell receptor beta chains from one sample, sequenced in a study of blood T cells in healthy people across ages. TCRdb reprocessed the 5' RACE reads via MiXCR and lists one record per CDR3 protein. The data hold approximately 830,000 distinct CDR3 sequences, with approximately 67% observed a single time. The sequencing input was blood. These receptors all stem from a man aged 25-40 years in good health. Both conserved end residues are part of each CDR3.

V gene	J gene	CDR3 protein
TRBV6-5	TRBJ2-5	CASSTPRNIQETQYF
TRBV6-5	TRBJ2-5	CASSYSSGQEETQYF
TRBV3-1	TRBJ2-1	CASSQTERNNEQFF
TRBV27	TRBJ2-7	CASSLTGGALYEQYF
TRBV20-1	TRBJ1-5	CSARDRGGQPQHF
TRBV29-1	NA	CSVRSIYEQYF
TRBV9	TRBJ2-3	CASSVTRGGSVTQYF
TRBV29-1	TRBJ1-2	CSVHSAGYTF
TRBV7-6	TRBJ2-3	CASSHALGGRTDTQYF
TRBV9	TRBJ2-1	CASSVGDRNGKQFF
TRBV2	TRBJ2-6	CASKEEGTGANVLTF
TRBV9	TRBJ2-1	CASSVEGSYNEQFF
TRBV27	TRBJ2-7	CASWGTVSYEQYF
TRBV20-1	TRBJ2-3	CSARGLGLTDTDTQYF